The sequence of this T cell receptor beta chain was determined in a study of OX40 agonist ivuxolimab in advanced cancers. Study information: A diagnosis of hepatocellular carcinoma, melanoma, renal cell or head and neck cancer was present in dose-escalation patients. Whole-study results and caveats: Clonal expansion by week 6 occurred in CD4+ and CD8+ blood T cells (at 0.1 to 3.0 mg/kg).

Libraries were prepared by immunoSEQ multiplex PCR; TCRdb keeps only in-frame clonotypes and omits some of them. The data hold around 100,000 clones, with around 95% observed a single time. To note about this clone: Its target is not known.

The TCR was taken from an adult with an advanced solid tumor such as melanoma, head and neck, liver or kidney cancer. The specimen was CD4+ or CD8+ T cells sorted from blood, collected in a trial of the OX40 agonist ivuxolimab.

In DNA form, the CDR3 reads TGTGCCAGCAGCATGTACTTAGCGGGGGGCGGAGAGACCCAGTACTTC. Translating gives CASSMYLAGGGETQYF. The chain carries TRBV7-2 and TRBJ2-5, with 10 positions matching TRBD2. V dropped 5 bases and J dropped 4; count of bases not matched to a gene: 10. In germline, CDR1 is SGHTA, CDR2 FQGNSA. This CDR3 comprises 16 residues.